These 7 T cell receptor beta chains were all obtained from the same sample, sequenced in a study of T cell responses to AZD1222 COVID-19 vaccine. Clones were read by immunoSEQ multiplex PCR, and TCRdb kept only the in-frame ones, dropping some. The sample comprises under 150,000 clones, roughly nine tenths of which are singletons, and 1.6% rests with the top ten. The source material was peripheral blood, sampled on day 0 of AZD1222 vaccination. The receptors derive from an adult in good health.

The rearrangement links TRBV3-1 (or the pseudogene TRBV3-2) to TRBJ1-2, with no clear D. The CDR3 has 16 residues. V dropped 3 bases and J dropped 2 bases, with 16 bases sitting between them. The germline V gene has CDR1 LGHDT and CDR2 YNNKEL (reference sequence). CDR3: CASSHERAQPNYGYTF. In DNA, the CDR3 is TGTGCCAGCAGCCATGAGAGGGCCCAACCCAACTATGGCTACACCTTC.

CDR3 region: CASSWGTGDGYTF. The DNA of the CDR3 is TGTGCCAGCAGTTGGGGGACAGGGGATGGCTACACCTTC. The chain recombines TRBV27 with TRBJ1-2; TRBD1 aligns across 10 bases. This CDR3 has 13 residues. Germline CDR1 is MNHEY and CDR2 is SMNVEV (reference sequence). V dropped 4 bases and J dropped 6; count of bases not matched to a gene: 2.

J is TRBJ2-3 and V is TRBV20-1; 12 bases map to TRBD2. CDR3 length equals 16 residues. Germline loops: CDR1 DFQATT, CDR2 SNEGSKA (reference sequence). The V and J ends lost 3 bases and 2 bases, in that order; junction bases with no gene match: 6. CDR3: CSASPWTSGVTDTQYF. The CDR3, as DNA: TGCAGTGCTAGTCCATGGACTAGCGGGGTCACAGATACGCAGTATTTT.

The CDR3 here is CASSVDLNTEAFF. The CDR3 region has the DNA TGTGCCAGCAGCGTCGATTTGAACACTGAAGCTTTCTTT. This rearrangement joins TRBV5-5 to TRBJ1-1; D is ambiguous. CDR3 length: 13 residues. V lost 4 bases to trimming and J lost 0 bases, with 7 bases between them. CDR1 is SGHKS, CDR2 YYEKEE, per germline (reference sequence).

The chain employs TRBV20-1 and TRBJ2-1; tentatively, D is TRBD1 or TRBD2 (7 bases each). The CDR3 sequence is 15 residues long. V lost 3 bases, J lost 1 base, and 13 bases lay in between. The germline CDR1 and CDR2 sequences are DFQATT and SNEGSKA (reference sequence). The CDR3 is CSASGQGGSYNEQFF. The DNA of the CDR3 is TGCAGTGCTAGTGGGCAGGGGGGGTCCTACAATGAGCAGTTCTTC.

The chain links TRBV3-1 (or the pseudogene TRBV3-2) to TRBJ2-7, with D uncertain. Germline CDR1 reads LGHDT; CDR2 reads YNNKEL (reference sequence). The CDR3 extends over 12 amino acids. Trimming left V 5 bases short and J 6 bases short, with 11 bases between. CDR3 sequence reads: CASSKDVFEQYF. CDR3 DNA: TGTGCCAGCAGCAAGGACGTTTTCGAGCAGTACTTC.

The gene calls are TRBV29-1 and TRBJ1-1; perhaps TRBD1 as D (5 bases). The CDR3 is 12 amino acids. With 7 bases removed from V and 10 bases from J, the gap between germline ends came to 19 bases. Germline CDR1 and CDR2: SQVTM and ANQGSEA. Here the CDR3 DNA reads TGCAGCGCCCGACCCGACAGCCCTTTAGCTTTCTTT. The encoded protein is CSARPDSPLAFF.